Listed here is a single TCR beta chain. The record originates from a study of OX40 agonist ivuxolimab in advanced cancers. Study context: Aged roughly 20 to 85 with a mean of roughly 65 years, they were less than 90% male.

Using immunoSEQ multiplex PCR, the repertoire was profiled, and TCRdb retains in-frame clones only, with some absent. The top ten hold 0.79% of the sample, which has approximately 100,000 clones, approximately 90% seen once. Germline CDR1 reads SGHRS; CDR2 reads YFSETQ. J gave up 3 bases and V 3 bases, and 5 bases lay outside the gene matches. The CDR3 is made up of 15 amino acids. Patients were ruled out by autoimmune disease history or systemic immunosuppression. The specimen was CD4+ or CD8+ T cells sorted from blood, collected in a trial of the OX40 agonist ivuxolimab. The rearrangement links TRBV5-1 to TRBJ1-4; 7 positions match TRBD1. This receptor was identified in an adult with an advanced solid tumor such as melanoma, head and neck, liver or kidney cancer. The CDR3 protein is CASSSQGPANEKLFF. CDR3 nucleotide sequence: TGCGCCAGCAGCTCACAGGGGCCAGCTAATGAAAAACTGTTTTTT.